The clone carrying this TCR beta chain was seen a handful of times. Then a second PCR, running about 6 to 12 cycles, was carried out with a sample-barcoded 5' primer and a J-beta primer mix. The template-switch adaptor was a 5' adaptor with 12 random nucleotides. It tagged each cDNA molecule. TCRdb redid the calling of the 5' RACE reads with MiXCR, one entry per CDR3 protein. The data show 1.8 million or so distinct CDR3 sequences, about two fifths seen once. The data belong to a study of blood T cells in healthy people across ages. CDR1 is DFQATT, CDR2 SNEGSKA, per germline (reference sequence). This CDR3 region has 16 residues. V lost 2 bases and J lost 1, with 17 bases in between.

The V gene is TRBV20-1, the J gene TRBJ2-5; D may be TRBD2 (5 bases). This clonotype was sampled from a human donor in good health. The material sequenced was blood. The CDR3 DNA is TGCAGTGCTAGACCGCGGGCGCGGCGTTTCCAAGAGACCCAGTACTTC. This sequence encodes CSARPRARRFQETQYF.